This TCR beta chain was obtained from a study of T cells after yellow fever vaccination. The V end lost 3 bases, the J end lost 9 bases, and 9 bases lay between the germline ends. This CDR3 is 13 amino acids long. Germline assignment: CDR1 LGHNA and CDR2 YSLEER. With respect to this clonotype: The antigen remains undetermined.

General study points: Once the booster was given, most primary-vaccination clones reappeared, at approximately 97% for CD4 and around 90% for CD8.

TCRdb reprocessed the 5' RACE reads with MiXCR, giving one entry per CDR3 protein. The sample yields about 500,000 distinct CDR3 sequences, about a sixth seen once. The input for sequencing was PBMCs, taken about 5 days after the first yellow fever vaccination. The chain combines TRBV4-3 with TRBJ2-6; D call uncertain. This receptor was identified in a man younger than 35 who received the YFV17D yellow fever vaccine. The CDR3 reads CASSHLGNNVLTF. The CDR3, as DNA: TGCGCCAGCAGCCATCTCGGAAACAACGTCCTGACTTTC.